A single sample gave rise to the 16 T cell receptor beta chains below, sequenced in a study of CD8 T cells in Susac syndrome. Reverse transcription used about 0.45 to 1 ug RNA and random hexamers. Each CDR3 protein gets one entry after TCRdb re-called the immunoSEQ multiplex PCR reads with MiXCR. The data hold 90,000 to 150,000 distinct CDR3 sequences, with 92% observed a single time. The specimen sequenced was CD8+ T cells from PBMCs. The receptors shown here come from a human donor in good health.

The chain combines TRBV29-1 with TRBJ2-1; maybe TRBD2 (5 bases). V lost 3 bases and J lost 4, with 10 bases in between. The V gene's germline CDR1 is SQVTM and CDR2 ANQGSEA. CDR3 length: 13 residues. The CDR3 sequence: CSVDGGPYNEQFF. Written as DNA, the CDR3 is TGCAGCGTTGACGGCGGGCCTTACAATGAGCAGTTCTTC.

The chain joins TRBV24-1 to TRBJ2-7, with no clear D. Germline V gene data show CDR1 as KGHDR and CDR2 as SFDVKD. CDR3 length: 16 residues. Trimming shortened V by 9 bases and J by 5 bases, and 25 bases separated the two germline ends. CDR3 in DNA: TGTGCCACCTACCGTTGCCGCGTGAAGATTAGGGACGAGCAGTACTTC. It is translated as CATYRCRVKIRDEQYF.

V and J are TRBV12-3 or TRBV12-4 and TRBJ1-1; D is possibly TRBD1 (5 bases). The CDR3 totals 13 residues. V was cut by 3 bases and J by 4 bases, with 9 bases left in between. The CDR3 coding sequence is TGTGCCAGCAGTTTTGGGGGAGGCACTGAAGCTTTCTTT. As protein: CASSFGGGTEAFF.

The chain combines TRBV23-1 with TRBJ1-2; a possible D gene is TRBD1 (5 bases). TRBV23-1 is recorded as an ORF, its role being uncertain. With 0 bases removed from V and 8 bases from J, the gap between germline ends came to 16 bases. The CDR3 is 15 amino acids. In nucleotides, the CDR3 is TGCGCCAGCAGTCAATCGAGAGGGGAGATAGGCGGCTACACCTTC. Amino acid sequence: CASSQSRGEIGGYTF.

The chain recombines TRBV29-1 with TRBJ2-7, with 7 bases that match TRBD1. The CDR3 contains 12 residues. J gave up 0 bases and V 7 bases, and 3 bases lay outside the gene matches. Germline V CDR1 and CDR2: SQVTM, ANQGSEA. The CDR3: CSAGGDSYEQYF. CDR3 sequence (DNA): TGCAGCGCAGGGGGTGACTCCTACGAGCAGTACTTC.

The genes are TRBV12-3 or TRBV12-4 and TRBJ1-5, with D possibly matching TRBD1 (5 bases). This CDR3 spans 14 amino acids. The ends were cut back, 8 bases at V and 3 bases at J, with 14 bases in the middle. CDR3 nucleotides: TGTGCCAGCGCAAAAGACAGACTCAATCAGCCCCAGCATTTT. Translation gives CASAKDRLNQPQHF.

The genes are TRBV6-1 and TRBJ2-4; D ambiguous. CDR3 length equals 15 residues. Trimming stripped 2 bases from V and 3 bases from J, with 11 bases between. CDR1 and CDR2 (germline): MNHNS, SASEGT. For the CDR3, the DNA is TGTGCCAGCAGTGAAACGGCCGTGGACAAAAACATTCAGTACTTC. This encodes CASSETAVDKNIQYF.

This chain uses TRBV3-1 with TRBJ2-3; 7 bases align to TRBD2. Per the germline V gene, CDR1 is LGHDT and CDR2 is YNNKEL (reference sequence). The V gene end was trimmed by 3 bases and the J gene end by 4 bases; junction bases not matched to a gene: 16. CDR3 size: 18 residues. The DNA of the CDR3 is TGTGCCAGCAGCCAGGCCCTTTCCTTGGCGGGAGTACCAGATACGCAGTATTTT. Translating gives CASSQALSLAGVPDTQYF.

The chain couples TRBV12-3 or TRBV12-4 to TRBJ2-1, with TRBD2 matching 9 bases. The junction had 9 bases not matched to a gene; V was cut back by 5 bases and J by 1 base. The CDR3 is made up of 17 amino acids. In DNA, the CDR3 is TGTGCCAGCAGTCTTTTAGCGGGAGATAGTTCCTACAATGAGCAGTTCTTC. Amino acid sequence: CASSLLAGDSSYNEQFF.

This clonotype was seen a few times. The gene calls are TRBV7-2 and TRBJ2-7; D call uncertain. The germline V gene has CDR1 SGHTA and CDR2 FQGNSA. V shed 6 bases and J shed 4 bases, with 7 bases lying between them. There are 11 residues in the CDR3. CDR3 bases: TGTGCCAGCAGTTTAAGGTACGAGCAGTACTTC. Encoded protein: CASSLRYEQYF.

The rearrangement joins TRBV5-5 to TRBJ1-1; no reliable D call. The CDR3 spans 14 residues. Germline assignment: CDR1 SGHKS and CDR2 YYEKEE (reference sequence). With 1 base removed from V and 1 base from J, the gap between germline ends came to 8 bases. The CDR3 loop is CASSLIRQNTEAFF. The CDR3 region has the DNA TGTGCCAGCAGCTTGATTCGTCAGAACACTGAAGCTTTCTTT.

This chain links TRBV18 with TRBJ1-6, with 7 bases matching TRBD1. From germline, CDR1 is KGHSH and CDR2 LQKENI. V lost 3 bases to trimming and J lost 7 bases; unmatched junction nucleotides: 6. The length of the CDR3 is 15 residues. The CDR3, as DNA: TGTGCCAGCTCACCCATACAGGGGATCAATTCACCCCTCCACTTT. Its protein product is CASSPIQGINSPLHF.

This rearrangement joins TRBV4-3 to TRBJ2-3, with 12 bases lining up with TRBD2. Germline lookup yields CDR1 LGHNA and CDR2 YSLEER. Trimming at V came to 3 bases and at J to 5 bases, leaving 9 bases not matched to a gene. The CDR3 is 17 amino acids. The CDR3 loop is CASSQSLAGGRRDTQYF. CDR3 coding DNA: TGCGCCAGCAGCCAGAGCCTAGCGGGAGGGCGGAGAGATACGCAGTATTTT.

The chain is built from TRBV20-1 and TRBJ2-1; 9 bases align to TRBD2. Trimming took 3 bases from V and 3 from J; bases not matched to a gene: 9. The CDR3 totals 16 residues. Looked up from germline, CDR1 is DFQATT and CDR2 is SNEGSKA (reference sequence). CDR3 nucleotides: TGCAGTGCTAGGGGCACCGGGACTAGCTTCTACAATGAGCAGTTCTTC. Translated: CSARGTGTSFYNEQFF.

The J gene is TRBJ2-3, the V gene TRBV5-6, with D maybe TRBD2 (5 bases). The CDR3 loop spans 14 amino acids. Per the germline V gene, CDR1 is SGHDT and CDR2 is YYEEEE. Trimming took 6 bases from V and 0 from J, leaving 11 bases between them. The CDR3 DNA reads TGTGCCAGCAAGAGGAGGTTTAGCACAGATACGCAGTATTTT. Translation: CASKRRFSTDTQYF.

V is TRBV7-2 and J is TRBJ1-1, with D hard to call. The CDR3 is made up of 13 amino acids. Germline V gene data show CDR1 as SGHTA and CDR2 as FQGNSA. Deletions cut 5 bases from V and 0 bases from J, with 7 bases between. The CDR3 sequence: CASSLRMNTEAFF. The CDR3 DNA is TGTGCCAGCAGCCTACGGATGAACACTGAAGCTTTCTTT. Full variable domain (outside the CDR3, taken from reference TRBV7-2 and TRBJ1-1): GAGVSQSPSNKVTEKGKDVELRCDPISGHTALYWYRQSLGQGLEFLIYFQGNSAPDKSGLPSDRFSAERTGGSVSTLTIQRTQQEDSAVYLCASSLRMNTEAFFGQGTRLTVV.